A selection of T cell receptor beta chains follows, all from one sample in a study of shared T cell receptors in the human thymus. Profiling relied on immunoSEQ multiplex PCR, and the TCRdb table lists in-frame clones only, not all of them. The data show approximately 580,000 clones, about four fifths seen once. This sample was also put to use in a study of human thymus T cells.

The specimen was thymocytes. The receptors here all came from a boy under two years old with a congenital heart defect. CDR3s include the opening cysteine and the closing phenylalanine or tryptophan. The order of the fields is D gene, clone size, CDR3 length, V gene, J gene, CDR3 protein, CDR3 DNA. D genes are given only for firm matches. Some rows mark clone size as missing; the rest say once, few, many or name a class of expanded clone.

-	-	16	TRBV5-1	TRBJ2-1	CASSLVLSSSYNEQFF	TGCGCCAGCAGCTTGGTCCTTTCGAGCTCCTACAATGAGCAGTTCTTC
TRBD2	-	17	TRBV13	TRBJ2-7	CASSLRTSGRPPHEQYF	TGTGCCAGCAGCTTAAGAACTAGCGGGAGGCCACCTCACGAGCAGTACTTC
TRBD2	-	16	TRBV4-3	TRBJ2-1	CASSHGGGRAVNEQFF	TGCGCCAGCAGCCACGGAGGCGGGAGGGCCGTCAATGAGCAGTTCTTC
TRBD1	-	15	TRBV28	TRBJ2-7	CASSFAGTGSHEQYF	TGTGCCAGCAGTTTCGCCGGGACAGGGAGCCACGAGCAGTACTTC
-	-	13	TRBV27	TRBJ2-7	CASSGSRAYEQYF	TGTGCCAGCAGCGGGAGTCGGGCCTACGAGCAGTACTTC
-	-	17	TRBV4-3	TRBJ2-5	CASSQDRPLPSLETQYF	TGCGCCAGCAGCCAAGATCGCCCACTCCCCTCGTTGGAGACCCAGTACTTC
-	once	12	TRBV27	TRBJ1-4	CASRGVNEKLFF	TGTGCCAGCAGGGGCGTTAATGAAAAACTGTTTTTT
-	-	16	TRBV7-9	TRBJ1-1	CASSLNGTDSAAEAFF	TGTGCCAGCAGCTTAAATGGCACGGACAGCGCGGCTGAAGCTTTCTTT
-	-	13	TRBV5-1	TRBJ2-5	CASKVGRSETQYF	TGCGCCAGCAAAGTGGGCAGATCGGAGACCCAGTACTTC
-	-	16	TRBV4-2	TRBJ1-5	CASSQIRGAVNQPQHF	TGTGCCAGCAGCCAAATACGGGGGGCAGTCAATCAGCCCCAGCATTTT
TRBD1	-	14	TRBV11-3	TRBJ1-2	CASSANRGNYGYTF	TGTGCCAGCAGCGCCAACAGGGGAAACTATGGCTACACCTTC
-	-	14	TRBV6-6	TRBJ1-1	CASSSPQGNTEAFF	TGTGCCAGCAGTTCTCCTCAGGGGAACACTGAAGCTTTCTTT
-	-	12	TRBV30	TRBJ1-1	CAWSPGGAEAFF	TGTGCCTGGAGCCCGGGGGGGGCAGAAGCTTTCTTT
-	-	13	TRBV28	TRBJ1-2	CASSTDGGGGYTF	TGTGCCAGCAGCACGGACGGGGGTGGCGGCTACACCTTC
TRBD1	few	17	TRBV4-3	TRBJ1-3	CASSLNPGQGIGNTIYF	TGCGCCAGCAGCCTAAATCCGGGACAGGGAATAGGAAACACCATATATTTT